The next 22 T cell receptor beta chains were all read from a single sample in a study of Ad26.COV2.S vaccination and SARS-CoV-2 variants. Clones were sequenced by immunoSEQ multiplex PCR, and TCRdb holds only the in-frame ones, with some missing. The sample holds around 450,000 clones, less than 95% seen once. Treatment defined: roughly 20 received Ad26.COV2.S at low or high dose, single or two shots; about 5 received placebo; per-sample allocation not given. Specimens were obtained on day 63 following the first vaccine or placebo injection. Sequences were derived from peripheral blood, sampled in a trial of Ad26.COV2.S vaccine versus placebo. All receptors derive from a person between 18 and 65 years old who received the Ad26.COV2.S COVID-19 vaccine or a placebo.

The V call is TRBV12-3 or TRBV12-4, the J call TRBJ2-7; D unclear. This CDR3 is built from 13 residues. V shed 10 bases and J shed 6 bases, with 19 bases lying between them. CDR3: CATRLGPPCEQYF. CDR3 nucleotides: TGTGCCACCCGACTTGGACCCCCCTGCGAGCAGTACTTC.

The chain recombines TRBV11-3 with TRBJ2-1, with 10 bases aligning to TRBD2. Germline-derived CDR1 and CDR2 are SGHNT and YENEEA. V dropped 5 bases and J dropped 7; count of bases not matched to a gene: 8. CDR3 length: 15 residues. The CDR3 region is CASSTPGLARNEQFF. The CDR3 DNA reads TGTGCCAGCAGCACCCCGGGACTAGCGAGGAATGAGCAGTTCTTC. The full variable domain, with the rest looked up from reference TRBV11-3 and TRBJ2-1, is EAGVVQSPRYKIIEKKQPVAFWCNPISGHNTLYWYLQNLGQGPELLIRYENEEAVDDSQLPKDRFSAERLKGVDSTLKIQPAELGDSAVYLCASSTPGLARNEQFFGPGTRLTVL.

This clone was counted once. The chain uses TRBV19 and TRBJ2-5, with D possibly matching TRBD1 (6 bases). The CDR3 length is 14 residues. V was clipped by 4 bases and J by 4 bases, with 13 bases between them. Germline V gene data show CDR1 as LNHDA and CDR2 as SQIVND (reference sequence). CDR3 sequence reads: CASSTTGWRETQYF. CDR3 in DNA: TGTGCCAGTAGTACAACAGGGTGGCGAGAGACCCAGTACTTC.

The chain employs TRBV3-1 (or the pseudogene TRBV3-2) and TRBJ2-1; perhaps D is TRBD1 or TRBD2 (6 bases each). The CDR3 is 14 residues long. V was trimmed by 0 bases and J by 7 bases, leaving 10 bases between them. Germline V gene sequence: CDR1 LGHDT, CDR2 YNNKEL (reference sequence). For the CDR3, the DNA is TGTGCCAGCAGCCAAGATTGGAGGGGGAATGAGCAGTTCTTC. Translation gives CASSQDWRGNEQFF.

V is TRBV24-1 and J is TRBJ2-2; 14 nucleotides align to TRBD2. Germline V gene lookup returns CDR1 KGHDR and CDR2 SFDVKD. The CDR3 runs to 15 residues. The trim removed 8 bases at V and 5 bases at J, leaving 3 bases unmatched. CDR3 residues: CATKGTSGSTGELFF. The DNA of the CDR3 is TGTGCCACCAAAGGGACTAGCGGGAGTACCGGGGAGCTGTTTTTT.

CDR3 loop: CASSSTSGNEQFF. Here the CDR3 DNA reads TGTGCCAGCAGCTCCACTTCGGGCAATGAGCAGTTCTTC. The chain uses TRBV7-3 and TRBJ2-1; no definite D call. The CDR3 is made up of 13 amino acids. Between the trimmed V and J ends, which lost 4 bases and 6 bases, there was a span of 10 bases. The V gene's germline CDR1 is SGHTA and CDR2 FQGTGA.

The CDR3 region is CASTKGGLAEETQYF. CDR3 sequence (DNA): TGTGCCAGCACCAAAGGGGGACTAGCCGAAGAGACCCAGTACTTC. This rearrangement joins TRBV6-6 to TRBJ2-5, with 9 nucleotides matching TRBD2. The CDR3 spans 15 residues. Germline values: CDR1 MNHNY, CDR2 SVGAGI (reference sequence). The J segment lost 3 bases and the V segment lost 7 bases, leaving 9 bases of the junction unmatched.

The rearrangement joins TRBV11-2 to TRBJ2-1; TRBD2 matches at 10 bases. This CDR3 contains 15 residues. The J segment lost 7 bases and the V segment lost 4 bases, leaving 7 bases of the junction unmatched. The germline V gene has CDR1 SGHAT and CDR2 FQNNGV. The CDR3: CASSSLAGVGNEQFF. The CDR3 nucleotides are TGTGCCAGCAGCTCGCTAGCGGGAGTGGGGAATGAGCAGTTCTTC. Full variable domain (missing parts from reference TRBV11-2 and TRBJ2-1): EAGVAQSPRYKIIEKRQSVAFWCNPISGHATLYWYQQILGQGPKLLIQFQNNGVVDDSQLPKDRFSAERLKGVDSTLKIQPAKLEDSAVYLCASSSLAGVGNEQFFGPGTRLTVL.

V gene TRBV21-1 combines with J gene TRBJ2-7. TRBV21-1 counts as a pseudogene. This CDR3 spans 17 amino acids. CDR3 DNA: TGTGCCAGCAGCAATGAGAAGTTTGGCCTATCTATCTACGAGCAGTACTTC. Residues: CASSNEKFGLSIYEQYF.

V gene TRBV9 combines with J gene TRBJ2-3; 14 nucleotides agree with TRBD2. V lost 2 bases to trimming and J lost 4 bases; unmatched junction nucleotides: 3. The germline CDR1 and CDR2 sequences are SGDLS and YYNGEE. CDR3 length: 16 residues. Here the CDR3 reads CASSVGTSGSSDTQYF. The DNA for the CDR3 is TGTGCCAGCAGCGTGGGGACTAGCGGGAGTTCAGATACGCAGTATTTT.

This clone was seen a single time. The V and J genes are TRBV9 and TRBJ2-3, with D maybe TRBD2 (7 bases). The germline CDR1 and CDR2 sequences are SGDLS and YYNGEE. Deletions cut 3 bases from V and 4 bases from J, with 12 bases between. CDR3 length: 14 amino acids. The chain's CDR3 is CASSAGGGPDTQYF. DNA of the CDR3: TGTGCCAGCAGCGCGGGCGGGGGCCCAGATACGCAGTATTTT.

The genes are TRBV18 and TRBJ2-2, with 7 nucleotides matching TRBD1. CDR3 size: 14 residues. Germline V CDR1 and CDR2: KGHSH, LQKENI. Trimming took 9 bases from V and 4 from J; bases not matched to a gene: 8. In DNA, the CDR3 is TGTGCCAGTTGCGAGGGACAGCTCACCGGGGAGCTGTTTTTT. Protein product: CASCEGQLTGELFF.

The V and J genes are TRBV7-9 and TRBJ2-5; D is undetermined. With 2 bases removed from V and 2 bases from J, the gap between germline ends came to 6 bases. This CDR3 has 13 residues. CDR1 is SEHNR, CDR2 FQNEAQ, per germline (reference sequence). This chain's CDR3 is CASSLPLQETQYF. The DNA of the CDR3 is TGTGCCAGCAGCTTACCCTTACAAGAGACCCAGTACTTC.

The rearrangement links TRBV11-2 to TRBJ2-3, with TRBD2 identical over 7 bases. The CDR3 has 16 residues. J gave up 3 bases and V 5 bases, and 11 bases lay outside the gene matches. Germline V gene lookup returns CDR1 SGHAT and CDR2 FQNNGV. CDR3 loop: CASSQEGWEGTDTQYF. The CDR3 bases are TGTGCCAGCAGCCAGGAGGGCTGGGAGGGAACAGATACGCAGTATTTT.

This chain connects TRBV4-3 to TRBJ1-4, with 10 positions matching TRBD1. The CDR3 extends over 16 amino acids. The V segment lost 1 base and the J segment 10 bases; nucleotides outside the gene matches: 9. Germline V gene sequence: CDR1 LGHNA, CDR2 YSLEER. CDR3 region: CASSQGRTGGTRKLFF. The CDR3 coding sequence is TGCGCCAGCAGCCAAGGGCGGACAGGGGGTACCAGAAAACTGTTTTTT.

The chain employs TRBV30 and TRBJ1-2; D ambiguous. Trimming took off 5 bases at V and 0 bases at J, with 13 bases between the two ends. CDR1 and CDR2 from the germline V gene are GTSNPN and SVGIG (reference sequence). The CDR3 has 14 residues. CDR3 sequence: CAWSQLTANYGYTF. Written as DNA, the CDR3 is TGTGCCTGGTCCCAGCTCACAGCTAACTATGGCTACACCTTC.

The chain recombines TRBV5-6 with TRBJ2-7, with TRBD2 matching over 9 bases. V was clipped by 0 bases and J by 7 bases; unmatched bases: 14. The CDR3 contains 17 residues. From germline, CDR1 is SGHDT and CDR2 YYEEEE. The CDR3 protein is CASSLDLAGSLRLEQYF. The CDR3 nucleotides read TGTGCCAGCAGCTTGGACCTAGCGGGATCATTACGATTGGAGCAGTACTTC.

CDR3 nucleotide sequence: TGTGCCAGCAAGATAGCCAATGAGCAGTTCTTC. The encoded protein is CASKIANEQFF. The rearrangement links TRBV2 to TRBJ2-1; the D is unclear. Germline CDR1 is SNHLY and CDR2 is FYNNEI. V was clipped by 7 bases and J by 6 bases, with 7 bases between them. CDR3 length: 11 residues.

The rearrangement links TRBV5-1 to TRBJ1-2, with D possibly being TRBD1 (5 bases). Trimming cost V 0 bases and J 3 bases, with 9 bases left between them. The length of the CDR3 is 14 residues. Germline lookup yields CDR1 SGHRS and CDR2 YFSETQ. The CDR3 DNA reads TGCGCCAGCAGCTTGGAGAGGGGTGACTATGGCTACACCTTC. This translates into CASSLERGDYGYTF.

The chain is built from TRBV27 and TRBJ2-2; 12 bases align to TRBD1. CDR3 length: 16 amino acids. V lost 6 bases, J lost 5 bases, and 7 bases stayed unmatched. From germline, CDR1 is MNHEY and CDR2 SMNVEV (reference sequence). CDR3: CASSWDRGPLTGELFF. The CDR3 DNA reads as TGTGCCAGCAGCTGGGACAGGGGGCCTTTGACCGGGGAGCTGTTTTTT.

The chain recombines TRBV10-3 with TRBJ2-7, with 10 bases that match TRBD1. In germline, CDR1 is ENHRY, CDR2 SYGVKD. The CDR3 has 16 amino acids. V was pared by 4 bases and J by 2 bases, with 8 bases of the junction left unmatched. The CDR3 nucleotides are TGTGCCATCAGTGGCCCCGGACAGGGGGGAACCTACGAGCAGTACTTC. The encoded protein is CAISGPGQGGTYEQYF.

This chain joins TRBV5-6 and TRBJ1-1; D may be TRBD1 (6 bases). The CDR3 runs 16 residues. Germline V gene data show CDR1 as SGHDT and CDR2 as YYEEEE. V was pared by 1 base and J by 1 base, with 14 bases between. The CDR3 protein is CASSLRFGRGNTEAFF. The CDR3 DNA is TGTGCCAGCAGCTTGCGGTTCGGCAGGGGGAACACTGAAGCTTTCTTT.